The 17 T cell receptor beta chains in this list originate from one sample, sequenced in a study of cytomegalovirus exposure and HLA in healthy donors. The protocol was immunoSEQ multiplex PCR, while the TCRdb copy is restricted to in-frame clones and leaves out a portion. The profile shows more than 120,000 clones, around 87% of them singletons. The sequenced material came from PBMCs. The receptors here all came from a man between 18 and 29 years old in good health and CMV-seropositive.

The chain employs TRBV5-1 and TRBJ2-2; D not certain. The CDR3 consists of 16 residues. The germline V and J ends were trimmed by 2 bases and 3 bases, with 14 bases remaining between them. Germline CDR1 SGHRS, CDR2 YFSETQ. The CDR3 reads CASSLIAHGDTGELFF. In DNA, the CDR3 is TGCGCCAGCAGCTTAATAGCCCACGGCGACACCGGGGAGCTGTTTTTT.

The J gene is TRBJ2-5, the V gene TRBV10-2; no clear D. Trimming pared 1 base from V and 5 bases from J, leaving 11 bases between. Germline assignment: CDR1 WSHSY and CDR2 SAAADI. The CDR3 consists of 14 residues. CDR3 region: CASSEYRRGETQYF. In DNA, the CDR3 is TGCGCCAGCAGTGAGTATAGACGCGGCGAGACCCAGTACTTC.

This clone was found once. In DNA, the CDR3 is TGTGCCAGCAGCCCGGGACAGACAACTGAAGCTTTCTTT. Its protein product is CASSPGQTTEAFF. V usage is TRBV9 and J usage is TRBJ1-1; TRBD1 matches 7 bases. In germline, CDR1 is SGDLS, CDR2 YYNGEE. The V segment lost 4 bases and the J segment 5 bases; nucleotides outside the gene matches: 5. This CDR3 spans 13 amino acids.

The CDR3 DNA is TGTGCCAGCAGCGTAGGACTAGGGGCCAATCAGCCCCAGCATTTT. Translation gives CASSVGLGANQPQHF. The chain links TRBV9 to TRBJ1-5; a weak D match, TRBD1 (5 bases). V lost 0 bases to trimming and J lost 3 bases, with 10 bases between them. Germline values: CDR1 SGDLS, CDR2 YYNGEE. The CDR3 has 15 residues.

The V and J genes are TRBV7-8 and TRBJ1-5; TRBD1 matches 12 bases. Germline CDR1 SGHVS, CDR2 FQNEAQ. This CDR3 is 13 amino acids long. CDR3 sequence (DNA): TGTGCGTCGGGGACAGGGGGCTATCAGCCCCAGCATTTT. This encodes CASGTGGYQPQHF.

This sequence joins TRBV6-4 and TRBJ2-2; D possibly corresponds to TRBD1 (5 bases). The CDR3 sequence is 14 residues long. Germline V CDR1 and CDR2: MRHNA, SNTAGT. Trimming removed 2 bases from V and 3 bases from J, with 7 bases in between. The CDR3 reads CASSDGRDTGELFF. CDR3 DNA: TGTGCCAGCAGTGACGGCAGGGACACCGGGGAGCTGTTTTTT.

The chain recombines TRBV27 with TRBJ2-7, with a possible D match to TRBD2 (5 bases). V gave up 4 bases and J gave up 2 bases, with 15 bases separating them. CDR3 length: 15 residues. Germline CDR1 is MNHEY and CDR2 is SMNVEV (reference sequence). The DNA of the CDR3 is TGTGCCAGCAGTTCCACTGACTACTACCCCTACGAGCAGTACTTC. Its translation is CASSSTDYYPYEQYF.

The V and J genes are TRBV5-1 and TRBJ2-1; TRBD1 matches 9 bases. This CDR3 has 16 residues. Germline V gene sequence: CDR1 SGHRS, CDR2 YFSETQ. The trim removed 2 bases at V and 6 bases at J, leaving 9 bases unmatched. The CDR3 sequence: CASSFSTGGVGNEQFF. CDR3 bases: TGCGCCAGCAGCTTTTCAACAGGGGGCGTAGGCAATGAGCAGTTCTTC.

The rearrangement joins TRBV6-5 to TRBJ2-5; the match to TRBD1 covers 7 bases. This CDR3 has 14 amino acids. Trimming cost V 6 bases and J 4 bases; bases outside gene matches: 8. CDR1 is MNHEY and CDR2 is SVGAGI in the germline V gene. For the CDR3, the DNA is TGTGCCAGCAGCTTCGAGGGGGCTGGAGAGACCCAGTACTTC. Amino acid sequence: CASSFEGAGETQYF.

The chain joins TRBV9 to TRBJ2-1, with TRBD2 matching 12 bases. J gave up 10 bases and V 0 bases, and 5 bases lay outside the gene matches. Per the germline V gene, CDR1 is SGDLS and CDR2 is YYNGEE. CDR3 length: 15 amino acids. In DNA, the CDR3 is TGTGCCAGCAGCGTAGGAAGGACTAGCGGGGACGAGCAGTTCTTC. It translates to CASSVGRTSGDEQFF.

The count of this clone is one. The gene calls are TRBV20-1 and TRBJ1-1, with D perhaps TRBD1 (6 bases). The CDR3 spans 11 residues. Germline loops: CDR1 DFQATT, CDR2 SNEGSKA (reference sequence). The V gene lost 3 bases and the J gene lost 8 bases, with 10 bases spanning the gap. The CDR3 loop reads CSASDRIEAFF. The CDR3 bases are TGCAGTGCTAGCGACAGGATCGAAGCTTTCTTT.

The table lists this clone with a count of one. This sequence joins TRBV27 and TRBJ1-6; TRBD1 might be the D (5 bases). The V and J ends lost 3 bases and 10 bases respectively, with 16 bases between them. CDR1 and CDR2 (germline): MNHEY, SMNVEV (reference sequence). The CDR3 runs to 15 residues. The CDR3 sequence: CASSLSGRGNSPLHF. Here the CDR3 DNA reads TGTGCCAGCAGTTTGTCGGGGCGGGGAAACTCACCCCTCCACTTT.

The V call is TRBV11-3, the J call TRBJ1-1; D perhaps matches TRBD1 (6 bases). Between the trimmed V and J ends, which lost 7 bases and 1 base, there was a span of 16 bases. There are 15 residues in the CDR3. Germline CDR1 reads SGHNT; CDR2 reads YENEEA. The CDR3 DNA sequence: TGTGCCAGCACCCTTACCCGACAGGCGAACACTGAAGCTTTCTTT. Residues: CASTLTRQANTEAFF.

This chain links TRBV10-3 with TRBJ1-2, with TRBD1 identical over 7 bases. Germline assignment: CDR1 ENHRY and CDR2 SYGVKD. Losses at the gene ends were 8 bases for V and 6 bases for J; bases not matched to a gene: 12. The CDR3 consists of 14 residues. CDR3 loop: CAIAPGGILHGYTF. Written as DNA, the CDR3 is TGTGCCATCGCGCCAGGGGGGATACTACATGGCTACACCTTC.

The chain is built from TRBV18 and TRBJ1-4; D unclear. Germline V CDR1 and CDR2: KGHSH, LQKENI. This CDR3 region has 15 residues. The V and J ends lost 6 bases and 1 base respectively, with 12 bases between them. CDR3 sequence reads: CASSLQEETNEKLFF. In DNA form, the CDR3 reads TGTGCCAGCTCCCTTCAGGAAGAAACTAATGAAAAACTGTTTTTT.

There are a few counts of this clone. The chain carries TRBV6-1 and TRBJ1-5; D uncertain. The CDR3 extends over 11 amino acids. Between the trimmed V and J ends, which lost 6 bases and 4 bases, there was a span of 4 bases. CDR1 and CDR2 from the germline V gene are MNHNS and SASEGT. The CDR3: CASSGNQPQHF. The CDR3 DNA reads as TGTGCCAGCAGCGGGAATCAGCCCCAGCATTTT.

The chain has TRBV30 and TRBJ2-1; 10 bases are a match to TRBD2. The CDR3 has 11 residues. J was trimmed by 10 bases and V by 5 bases; bases with no gene match: 2. CDR1 and CDR2 from the germline V gene are GTSNPN and SVGIG (reference sequence). The DNA of the CDR3 is TGTGCCTGGCTTAGCGGGAGGGAGCAGTTCTTC. This sequence encodes CAWLSGREQFF.